These T cell receptor beta chains were read from a single sample in a study of shared clonotypes between healthy human individuals. This table comes from immunoSEQ multiplex PCR, and its TCRdb copy is limited to in-frame clones, with some not included. The sample holds about 2.1 million clones; about 94% are singletons and the top ten take less than 2%. Input material: naive CD8+ T cells from PBMCs. The receptors stem from a man aged 18 to 30 in good health. Some clones in this sample may be carry-over from other donors' samples. Each CDR3 is given with its conserved first and last residue.

v_gene,j_gene,CDR3aa
TRBV7-8,TRBJ1-1,CASSLRVWGEGTEAFF
TRBV7-8,TRBJ2-7,CASSLGLDSSYEQYF
TRBV4-1,TRBJ2-7,CASSQGWGYEQYF
TRBV20-1,TRBJ2-1,CSARSNEQFF
TRBV30,TRBJ2-6,CAFGVGANVLTF
TRBV14,TRBJ1-2,CASSLGAYGYTF
TRBV13,TRBJ2-5,CASSFALAGVETQYF
TRBV28,TRBJ2-6,CASRPGANVLTF
TRBV19,TRBJ1-5,CASSIRDSGQPQHF
TRBV11-2,TRBJ2-2,CASSLTSGRIYTGELFF
TRBV4-1,TRBJ2-7,CASGQDPPLAPDYEQYF
TRBV28,TRBJ1-2,CASSSTGGNGYTF
TRBV27,TRBJ2-2,CASSFRLPGGELFF
TRBV7-9,TRBJ2-7,CASSLVSGVAAYEQYF
TRBV28,TRBJ2-1,CASSSQLAGGAEQFF
TRBV28,TRBJ2-7,CASSWGLTYEQYF
TRBV29-1,TRBJ2-7,CSVETSGRFEQYF
TRBV28,TRBJ2-5,CASSFLLGGEETQYF
TRBV28,TRBJ2-5,CAARDGREGLETQYF
TRBV6-5,TRBJ2-3,CASSYSKGWGDTQYF
TRBV7-6,TRBJ1-2,CASSLGREGLSYGYTF
TRBV5-8,TRBJ1-1,CAGDSKEGMNTEAFF
TRBV7-9,TRBJ2-5,CASSMFPGLAGGNVFQYF
TRBV19,TRBJ2-3,CASTDTTFSTDTQYF
TRBV6-5,TRBJ1-2,CASSYLQGAKYGYTF
TRBV10-1,TRBJ2-2,CASSEILTGELFF
TRBV12-5,TRBJ2-5,CASGVTGETQYF
TRBV27,TRBJ2-7,CASSSEDSYEQYF
TRBV9,TRBJ2-1,CASSIATVSYNEQFF
TRBV27,TRBJ1-1,CASRRTENTEAFF
TRBV5-5,TRBJ2-7,CASSGLWGIADEQYF
TRBV27,TRBJ1-5,CASSSIESNQPQHF
TRBV10-3,TRBJ2-1,CAISPGTDYNEQFF